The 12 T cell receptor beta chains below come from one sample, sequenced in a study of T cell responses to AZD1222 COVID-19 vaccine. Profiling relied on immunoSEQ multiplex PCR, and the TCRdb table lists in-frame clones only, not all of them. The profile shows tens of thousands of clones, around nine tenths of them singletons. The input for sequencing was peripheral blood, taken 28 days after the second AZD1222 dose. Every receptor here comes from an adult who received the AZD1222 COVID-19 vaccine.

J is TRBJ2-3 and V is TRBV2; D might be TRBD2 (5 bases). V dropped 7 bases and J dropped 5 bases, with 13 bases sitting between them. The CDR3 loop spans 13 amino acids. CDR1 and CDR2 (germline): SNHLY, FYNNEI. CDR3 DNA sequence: TGTGCCAGCAATGAGGGAATGGAAGATACGCAGTATTTT. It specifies CASNEGMEDTQYF.

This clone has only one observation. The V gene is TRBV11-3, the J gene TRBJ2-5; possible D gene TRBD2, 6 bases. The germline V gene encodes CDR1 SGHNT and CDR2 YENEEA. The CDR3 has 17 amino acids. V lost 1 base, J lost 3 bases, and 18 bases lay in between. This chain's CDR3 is CASSLGASGGAKETQYF. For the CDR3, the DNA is TGTGCCAGCAGCTTAGGGGCCTCTGGCGGGGCCAAAGAGACCCAGTACTTC.

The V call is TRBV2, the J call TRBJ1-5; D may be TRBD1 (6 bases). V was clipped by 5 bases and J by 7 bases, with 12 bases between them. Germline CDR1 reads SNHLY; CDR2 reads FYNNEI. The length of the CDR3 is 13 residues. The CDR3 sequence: CASSPGVRQPQHF. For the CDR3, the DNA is TGTGCCAGCAGTCCAGGGGTCCGACAGCCCCAGCATTTT.

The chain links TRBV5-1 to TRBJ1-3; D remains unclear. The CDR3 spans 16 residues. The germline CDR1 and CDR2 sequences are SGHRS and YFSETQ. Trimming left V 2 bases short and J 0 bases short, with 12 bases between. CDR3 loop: CASSFQPPSSGNTIYF. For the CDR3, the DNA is TGCGCCAGCAGCTTCCAACCCCCAAGCTCTGGAAACACCATATATTTT.

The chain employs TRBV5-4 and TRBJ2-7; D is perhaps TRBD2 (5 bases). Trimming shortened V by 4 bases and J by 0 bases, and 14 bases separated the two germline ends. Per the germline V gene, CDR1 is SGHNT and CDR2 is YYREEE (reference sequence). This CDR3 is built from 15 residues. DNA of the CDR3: TGTGCCAGCAGCCCAAGACTACCGAACTCCTACGAGCAGTACTTC. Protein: CASSPRLPNSYEQYF.

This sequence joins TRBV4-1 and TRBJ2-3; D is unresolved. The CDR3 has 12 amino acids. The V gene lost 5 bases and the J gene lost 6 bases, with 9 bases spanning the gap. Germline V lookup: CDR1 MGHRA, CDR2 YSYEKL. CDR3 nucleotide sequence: TGCGCCAGCAGCTTCCAGCTCGATACGCAGTATTTT. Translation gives CASSFQLDTQYF.

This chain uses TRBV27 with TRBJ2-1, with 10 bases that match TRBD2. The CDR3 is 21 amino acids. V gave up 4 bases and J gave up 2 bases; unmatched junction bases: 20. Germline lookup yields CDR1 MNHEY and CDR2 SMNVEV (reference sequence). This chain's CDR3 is CASSYGDIASGRRPTYNEQFF. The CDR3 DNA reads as TGTGCCAGCAGTTATGGCGATATCGCTAGCGGGAGAAGGCCTACCTACAATGAGCAGTTCTTC.

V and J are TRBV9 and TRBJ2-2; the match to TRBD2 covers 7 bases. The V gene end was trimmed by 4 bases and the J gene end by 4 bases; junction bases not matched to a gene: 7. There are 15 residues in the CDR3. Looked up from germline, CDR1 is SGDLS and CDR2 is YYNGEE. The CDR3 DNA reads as TGTGCCAGCAGCTTAGTGGCTAGCGGCACCGGGGAGCTGTTTTTT. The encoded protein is CASSLVASGTGELFF.

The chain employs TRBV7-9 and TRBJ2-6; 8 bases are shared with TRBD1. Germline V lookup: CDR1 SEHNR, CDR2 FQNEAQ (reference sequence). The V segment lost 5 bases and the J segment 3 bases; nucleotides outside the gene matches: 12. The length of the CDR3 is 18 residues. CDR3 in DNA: TGTGCCAGCAGCCCGACCCTCGGACAGGGCGGTGGGGCCAACGTCCTGACTTTC. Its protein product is CASSPTLGQGGGANVLTF.

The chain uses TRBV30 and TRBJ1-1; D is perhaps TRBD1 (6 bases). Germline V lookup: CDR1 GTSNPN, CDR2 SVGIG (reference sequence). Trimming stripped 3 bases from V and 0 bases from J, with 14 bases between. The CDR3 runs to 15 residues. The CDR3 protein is CAWRQGILMNTEAFF. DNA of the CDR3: TGTGCCTGGAGACAGGGTATCCTCATGAACACTGAAGCTTTCTTT.

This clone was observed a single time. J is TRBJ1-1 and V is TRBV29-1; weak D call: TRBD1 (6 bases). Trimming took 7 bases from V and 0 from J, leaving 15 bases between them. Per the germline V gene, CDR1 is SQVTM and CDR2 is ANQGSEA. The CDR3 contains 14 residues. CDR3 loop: CSGSEDSLNTEAFF. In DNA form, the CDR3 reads TGCAGCGGCTCGGAGGACAGCTTGAACACTGAAGCTTTCTTT.

Here the CDR3 DNA reads TGTGCCAGCAGTTACGCCAGCGGGAGGGCGACCTACGAGCAGTACTTC. Protein: CASSYASGRATYEQYF. J is TRBJ2-7 and V is TRBV6-5, with 10 bases identical to TRBD2. Losses at the gene ends were 2 bases for V and 2 bases for J; bases not matched to a gene: 6. CDR1 and CDR2 (germline): MNHEY, SVGAGI. This CDR3 has 16 amino acids.